The 27 T cell receptor beta chains below were found in one sample sequenced in a study of blood T cell repertoires in COVID-19. Using immunoSEQ multiplex PCR, the repertoire was profiled, and TCRdb retains in-frame clones only, with some absent. Of hundreds of thousands of clones in the sample, roughly 88% were seen once. The sample comprised peripheral blood. The receptors were sampled from a woman in her twenties or thirties with active or convalescent COVID-19.

This sequence joins TRBV5-1 and TRBJ2-3; 9 nucleotides line up with TRBD2. This CDR3 comprises 14 residues. Germline V gene data show CDR1 as SGHRS and CDR2 as YFSETQ. V lost 5 bases and J lost 2; bases outside the gene matches: 3. CDR3 residues: CASRIAGVTDTQYF. CDR3 nucleotide sequence: TGCGCCAGCAGGATAGCGGGAGTCACAGATACGCAGTATTTT.

The chain employs TRBV5-4 and TRBJ2-3; a possible D gene is TRBD1 (7 bases). Germline values: CDR1 SGHNT, CDR2 YYREEE (reference sequence). The V gene lost 4 bases and the J gene lost 6 bases, with 12 bases spanning the gap. The CDR3 is 13 residues long. The CDR3 is CASSQQGGDTQYF. The CDR3 nucleotides read TGTGCCAGCAGCCAGCAGGGGGGTGATACGCAGTATTTT.

The rearrangement links TRBV7-2 to TRBJ1-2; no clear D gene. V was trimmed by 6 bases and J by 6 bases, leaving 14 bases between them. Germline loops: CDR1 SGHTA, CDR2 FQGNSA. This CDR3 contains 13 residues. CDR3 sequence: CASRSTPADGYTF. CDR3 DNA: TGTGCCAGCAGGTCTACCCCCGCGGATGGCTACACCTTC.

This chain connects TRBV2 to TRBJ1-1; D gene unclear. Trimming removed 4 bases from V and 0 bases from J, with 6 bases in between. Per the germline V gene, CDR1 is SNHLY and CDR2 is FYNNEI. CDR3 length: 13 amino acids. The CDR3 loop reads CASSGTVNTEAFF. Written as DNA, the CDR3 is TGTGCCAGCAGTGGCACGGTGAACACTGAAGCTTTCTTT.

The genes are TRBV2 and TRBJ1-2; TRBD1 aligns across 8 bases. J gave up 3 bases and V 4 bases, and 7 bases lay outside the gene matches. CDR1 is SNHLY, CDR2 FYNNEI, per germline. CDR3 length: 15 residues. The CDR3 sequence is CASSGGQGAYYGYTF. As DNA, the CDR3 is TGTGCCAGCAGTGGAGGGCAGGGGGCTTACTATGGCTACACCTTC.

The V gene is TRBV30, the J gene TRBJ1-2; D remains unclear. CDR3 length: 14 amino acids. Germline CDR1 reads GTSNPN; CDR2 reads SVGIG (reference sequence). V was shortened by 5 bases and J by 1 base, with 14 bases between the two germline ends. The CDR3 nucleotides are TGTGCCTGGGGGAGCTTGAGGGTTAACTATGGCTACACCTTC. It codes for CAWGSLRVNYGYTF.

The chain employs TRBV6-5 and TRBJ2-1; TRBD2 aligns across 9 bases. The length of the CDR3 is 16 residues. Germline V gives CDR1 MNHEY, CDR2 SVGAGI. After removal of 2 bases from V and 6 bases from J, the junction contained 8 bases not matched to a gene. The CDR3: CASSYGRGGSSNEQFF. CDR3 DNA: TGTGCCAGCAGTTACGGGCGGGGGGGATCAAGCAATGAGCAGTTCTTC.

This chain connects TRBV27 to TRBJ2-7, with D maybe TRBD1 (5 bases). The ends were cut back, 2 bases at V and 0 bases at J, with 8 bases in the middle. The CDR3 loop spans 14 amino acids. Germline CDR1 MNHEY, CDR2 SMNVEV (reference sequence). The CDR3 DNA follows: TGTGCCAGCAGTTTAGAAGGGGACTCCTACGAGCAGTACTTC. Its translation: CASSLEGDSYEQYF.

The chain carries TRBV29-1 and TRBJ2-6; D is uncertain. Germline lookup yields CDR1 SQVTM and CDR2 ANQGSEA. V lost 4 bases and J lost 2, with 6 bases in between. The CDR3 has 13 residues. CDR3 DNA sequence: TGCAGCGTTGTCCAGGCTGGGGCCAACGTCCTGACTTTC. Amino acids: CSVVQAGANVLTF.

The chain joins TRBV11-2 to TRBJ1-1; D unclear. V lost 2 bases, J lost 7 bases, and 11 bases lay in between. This CDR3 has 13 residues. Germline-derived CDR1 and CDR2 are SGHAT and FQNNGV. CDR3 sequence: CASSLYGSDEAFF. CDR3 coding DNA: TGTGCCAGCAGCTTATACGGGTCCGATGAAGCTTTCTTT.

V usage is TRBV6-2 or TRBV6-3 and J usage is TRBJ2-1; 7 bases are shared with TRBD2. Trimming removed 0 bases from V and 8 bases from J; junction bases left unmatched: 13. The germline CDR1 and CDR2 sequences are MNHEY and SVGEGT. This CDR3 is 17 amino acids long. The DNA for the CDR3 is TGTGCCAGCAGTTACTCTAAGGCTGGACTAGTGCGCCATGAGCAGTTCTTC. Protein: CASSYSKAGLVRHEQFF.

The chain links TRBV21-1 to TRBJ2-3; the table assigns TRBD2, which was not confirmed against the DNA. TRBV21-1 is reported as a pseudogene. This CDR3 contains 19 residues. The CDR3 sequence: CASSKFSRGPSEGSDTQYF. The CDR3 DNA reads as TGTGCCAGCAGCAAATTTTCAAGGGGACCTAGCGAGGGCAGTGATACGCAGTATTTT.

CDR3 sequence: CASSLDRVGELFF. CDR3 bases: TGTGCCAGCAGCCTTGACAGGGTCGGGGAGCTGTTTTTT. V is TRBV6-5 and J is TRBJ2-2; 7 nucleotides align to TRBD1. CDR1 MNHEY and CDR2 SVGAGI come from the germline V gene. The CDR3 is made up of 13 amino acids. The V and J ends lost 6 bases and 7 bases, in that order; junction bases with no gene match: 5.

The V gene is TRBV7-9, the J gene TRBJ1-1; weak D call: TRBD1 (6 bases). The CDR3 length is 15 residues. V gave up 5 bases and J gave up 1 base, with 14 bases separating them. Germline V gives CDR1 SEHNR, CDR2 FQNEAQ (reference sequence). The CDR3 sequence: CASSTHRDTNTEAFF. CDR3 DNA sequence: TGTGCCAGCAGCACGCACCGGGACACGAACACTGAAGCTTTCTTT.

As for this clone: This sample also contains other DNA sequences that code for the same CDR3. This chain links TRBV12-3 or TRBV12-4 with TRBJ1-6, with 7 bases identical to TRBD1. The CDR3 has 13 residues. Trimming cost V 7 bases and J 7 bases; bases outside gene matches: 4. DNA of the CDR3: TGTGCCAGCACTAGGACAGGCAATTCACCCCTCCACTTT. The encoded protein is CASTRTGNSPLHF.

This sequence joins TRBV27 and TRBJ2-7; 7 bases line up with TRBD2. The germline V gene encodes CDR1 MNHEY and CDR2 SMNVEV (reference sequence). The CDR3 length is 13 residues. The V gene end was trimmed by 6 bases and the J gene end by 4 bases; junction bases not matched to a gene: 6. The CDR3 protein is CASSPLARYEQYF. CDR3 coding DNA: TGTGCCAGCAGCCCACTAGCGCGGTACGAGCAGTACTTC.

For this clone: This specimen includes other DNA sequences encoding the same CDR3. The chain has TRBV7-8 and TRBJ2-1; no definite D call. V lost 1 base and J 2 bases, leaving 3 bases between the germline ends. The CDR3 has 13 amino acids. Germline CDR1 SGHVS, CDR2 FQNEAQ. The CDR3 region is CASSLGAYNEQFF. The CDR3, as DNA: TGTGCCAGCAGCTTAGGCGCCTACAATGAGCAGTTCTTC.

This chain joins TRBV5-1 and TRBJ1-1, with D possibly being TRBD1 (5 bases). Trimming pared 7 bases from V and 1 base from J, leaving 14 bases between. CDR3 size: 14 residues. Germline V gene sequence: CDR1 SGHRS, CDR2 YFSETQ. The CDR3 DNA follows: TGCGCCAGCGGGGGGATGGCAGCGAACACTGAAGCTTTCTTT. Translation: CASGGMAANTEAFF.

This clone was seen just once. The sample has other DNA sequences that encode this CDR3 too. The chain joins TRBV18 to TRBJ2-7; 7 bases are a match to TRBD2. Germline V CDR1 and CDR2: KGHSH, LQKENI. The CDR3 covers 14 residues. Germline trimming cut 3 bases from V and 4 bases from J; bases unmatched to any gene: 6. CDR3 amino acids: CASSPGTGGYEQYF. DNA of the CDR3: TGTGCCAGCTCACCGGGGACGGGGGGATACGAGCAGTACTTC. The full variable domain, completed using reference TRBV18 and TRBJ2-7, is NAGVMQNPRHLVRRRGQEARLRCSPMKGHSHVYWYRQLPEEGLKFMVYLQKENIIDESGMPKERFSAEFPKEGPSILRIQQVVRGDSAAYFCASSPGTGGYEQYFGPGTRLTVT.

This chain joins TRBV4-1 and TRBJ2-3, with TRBD2 matching over 7 bases. The CDR3 is 16 amino acids. Germline V gives CDR1 MGHRA, CDR2 YSYEKL. Trimming took 0 bases from V and 1 from J; bases not matched to a gene: 4. CDR3 in amino acids: CASSQDTGGGTDTQYF. CDR3 in DNA: TGCGCCAGCAGCCAAGACACGGGAGGAGGCACAGATACGCAGTATTTT.

The J gene is TRBJ2-7, the V gene TRBV11-2; 7 positions agree with TRBD1. V shed 1 base, J shed 1 base, and the junction held 4 bases outside the gene matches. This CDR3 is built from 15 residues. From germline, CDR1 is SGHAT and CDR2 FQNNGV. The CDR3 DNA follows: TGTGCCAGCAGCTTAGGGGACAGAAGATCCTACGAGCAGTACTTC. Its translation: CASSLGDRRSYEQYF.

J is TRBJ2-7 and V is TRBV10-3, with TRBD1 identical over 9 bases. Trimming took 6 bases from V and 2 from J; bases not matched to a gene: 8. The CDR3 runs 15 residues. Germline V CDR1 and CDR2: ENHRY, SYGVKD. CDR3 sequence: CAIRVDRGATYEQYF. The CDR3 DNA reads as TGTGCCATCAGGGTAGACAGGGGGGCTACCTACGAGCAGTACTTC.

The chain combines TRBV27 with TRBJ2-3, with D perhaps TRBD2 (6 bases). Per the germline V gene, CDR1 is MNHEY and CDR2 is SMNVEV (reference sequence). The CDR3 covers 14 residues. V was shortened by 4 bases and J by 1 base, with 9 bases between the two germline ends. In DNA, the CDR3 is TGTGCCAGCAGTTCAGAGCGGGGCACAGATACGCAGTATTTT. Encoded protein: CASSSERGTDTQYF.

V and J are TRBV2 and TRBJ2-7; 10 bases are a match to TRBD1. CDR1 is SNHLY, CDR2 FYNNEI, per germline. V trimming: 7 bases; J trimming: 1 base; junction bases outside the gene matches: 16. The CDR3 sequence is 18 residues long. CDR3 in amino acids: CASIPLGDRGIDSYEQYF. CDR3 bases: TGTGCCAGCATCCCTCTCGGGGACAGGGGTATAGATTCCTACGAGCAGTACTTC.

This chain connects TRBV19 to TRBJ2-5; the D is unclear. The germline V and J ends were trimmed by 6 bases and 4 bases, with 12 bases remaining between them. Germline V gene data show CDR1 as LNHDA and CDR2 as SQIVND (reference sequence). The CDR3 sequence is 13 residues long. Written as DNA, the CDR3 is TGTGCCAGTAGCCTGGATCGGGTAGAGACCCAGTACTTC. Translating gives CASSLDRVETQYF.

This chain links TRBV19 with TRBJ1-1; TRBD1 matches 11 bases. Germline V lookup: CDR1 LNHDA, CDR2 SQIVND (reference sequence). V was pared by 5 bases and J by 1 base, with 3 bases of the junction left unmatched. The CDR3 loop spans 15 amino acids. Here the CDR3 reads CASSPGQGANTEAFF. In DNA, the CDR3 is TGTGCCAGTAGTCCCGGACAGGGGGCGAACACTGAAGCTTTCTTT.

The J gene is TRBJ1-1, the V gene TRBV27, with 7 bases fitting TRBD1. CDR1 is MNHEY and CDR2 is SMNVEV in the germline V gene (reference sequence). The junction had 5 bases not matched to a gene; V was cut back by 0 bases and J by 1 base. CDR3 length: 16 amino acids. The CDR3 DNA follows: TGTGCCAGCAGTTTATCCCATCGACAGGGGAACACTGAAGCTTTCTTT. Its translation is CASSLSHRQGNTEAFF.